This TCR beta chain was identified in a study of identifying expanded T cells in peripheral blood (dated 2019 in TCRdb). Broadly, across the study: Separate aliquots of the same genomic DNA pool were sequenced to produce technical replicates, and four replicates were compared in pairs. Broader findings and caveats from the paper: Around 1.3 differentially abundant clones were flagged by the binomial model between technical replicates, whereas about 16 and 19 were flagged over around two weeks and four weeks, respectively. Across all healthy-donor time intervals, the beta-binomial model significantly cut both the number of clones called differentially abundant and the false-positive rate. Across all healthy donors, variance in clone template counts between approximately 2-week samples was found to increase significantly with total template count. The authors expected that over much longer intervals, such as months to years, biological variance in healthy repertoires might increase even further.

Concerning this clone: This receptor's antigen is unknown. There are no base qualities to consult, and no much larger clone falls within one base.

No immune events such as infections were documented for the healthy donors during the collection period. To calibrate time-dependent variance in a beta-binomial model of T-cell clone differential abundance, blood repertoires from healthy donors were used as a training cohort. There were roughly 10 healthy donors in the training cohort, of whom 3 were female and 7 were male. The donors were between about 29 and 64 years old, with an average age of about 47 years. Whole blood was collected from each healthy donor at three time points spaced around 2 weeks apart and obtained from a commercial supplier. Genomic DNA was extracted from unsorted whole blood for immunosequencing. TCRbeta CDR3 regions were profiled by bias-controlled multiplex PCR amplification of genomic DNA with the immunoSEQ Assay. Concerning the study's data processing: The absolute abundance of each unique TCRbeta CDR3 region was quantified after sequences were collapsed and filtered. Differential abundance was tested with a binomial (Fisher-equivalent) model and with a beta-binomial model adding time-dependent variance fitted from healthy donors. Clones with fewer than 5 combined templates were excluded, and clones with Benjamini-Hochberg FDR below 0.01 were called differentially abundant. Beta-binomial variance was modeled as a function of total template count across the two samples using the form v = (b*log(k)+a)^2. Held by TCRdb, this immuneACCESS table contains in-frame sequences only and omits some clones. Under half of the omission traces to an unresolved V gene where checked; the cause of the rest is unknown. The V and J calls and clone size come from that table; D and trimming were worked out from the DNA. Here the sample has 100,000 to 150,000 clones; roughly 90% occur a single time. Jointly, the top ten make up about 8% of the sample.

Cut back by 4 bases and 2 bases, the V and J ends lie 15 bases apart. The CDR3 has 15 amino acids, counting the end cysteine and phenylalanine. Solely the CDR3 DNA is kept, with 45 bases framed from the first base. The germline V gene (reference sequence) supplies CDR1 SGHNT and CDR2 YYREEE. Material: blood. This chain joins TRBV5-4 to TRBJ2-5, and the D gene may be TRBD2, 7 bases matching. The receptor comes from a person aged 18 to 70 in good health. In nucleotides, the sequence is TGTGCCAGCAGCGAAGGGGGGGACTTGCAAGAGACCCAGTACTTC. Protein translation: CASSEGGDLQETQYF.